The 32 T cell receptor beta chains below were found in one sample sequenced in a study of molecular identifiers for immune sequencing clone quantification. TCRdb redid the calling of the PCR reads with MiXCR, one entry per CDR3 protein. Of about half a million distinct CDR3 sequences detected, about a quarter appear once; the ten largest clones hold about 0.75%. The sample taken for sequencing was naive CD8+ T cells from blood, with Jurkat cell RNA spiked in. Subset meaning: FACS-sorted CD8+CD4-CCR7+CD45RA+ naive T cells. The receptor set was obtained from a human donor in good health. Some libraries in this study had Jurkat cell RNA spiked in.

Remarks on this clonotype: Mismatch with germline at one junction end may stem from a read error. The V and J genes are TRBV27 and TRBJ2-2; 9 bases fit TRBD2. The germline V gene has CDR1 MNHEY and CDR2 SMNVEV (reference sequence). The CDR3 runs to 18 residues. Written as DNA, the CDR3 is TGTGCCAGCAGTAATCAGGGTATAGCGGGAGTTTGGACCGGGGGGCTGTTTTTT. Protein sequence: CASSNQGIAGVWTGGLFF.

This clonotype was seen repeatedly, ten times or more. The chain couples TRBV29-1 to TRBJ2-3; 12 bases fit TRBD2. V shed 1 base, J shed 4 bases, and the junction held 9 bases outside the gene matches. CDR3 length equals 17 residues. Germline CDR1 reads SQVTM; CDR2 reads ANQGSEA. The CDR3 loop reads CSVEGLAGVSVADTQYF. CDR3 sequence (DNA): TGCAGCGTTGAAGGACTAGCGGGAGTCAGTGTGGCAGATACGCAGTATTTT.

The rearrangement joins TRBV27 to TRBJ2-4; 7 bases align to TRBD2. The CDR3 is made up of 16 amino acids. Germline V gene lookup returns CDR1 MNHEY and CDR2 SMNVEV (reference sequence). Germline trimming cut 5 bases from V and 0 bases from J; bases unmatched to any gene: 7. The CDR3 nucleotides read TGTGCCAGCAGTCCGACTAGCTTTGGAGCCAAAAACATTCAGTACTTC. This codes for CASSPTSFGAKNIQYF.

For the CDR3, the DNA is TGTGCCAGCACTCCAGTGGCGGGAGGCCAACCTTTTATACCCTACGAGCAGTACTTC. This encodes CASTPVAGGQPFIPYEQYF. This sequence joins TRBV7-9 and TRBJ2-7; the match to TRBD2 covers 8 bases. Per germline, CDR1 SEHNR and CDR2 FQNEAQ (reference sequence). The CDR3 is made up of 19 amino acids. V was clipped by 7 bases and J by 2 bases; unmatched bases: 22.

V usage is TRBV10-3 and J usage is TRBJ2-7; TRBD2 might be the D (5 bases). The CDR3 spans 13 residues. V shed 11 bases and J shed 0 bases, with 14 bases lying between them. The germline V gene encodes CDR1 ENHRY and CDR2 SYGVKD. CDR3 protein: CALSRGLSYEQYF. CDR3 DNA sequence: TGTGCCCTAAGTCGGGGTCTCTCCTACGAGCAGTACTTC.

This clonotype was seen repeatedly, ten times or more. The chain has TRBV12-3 or TRBV12-4 and TRBJ1-5; D possibly corresponds to TRBD1 (6 bases). The CDR3 length is 14 residues. Between the trimmed V and J ends, which lost 3 bases and 5 bases, there was a span of 11 bases. The CDR3 nucleotides are TGTGCCAGCAGTTTTTCAGGGGAGCATCAGCCCCAGCATTTT. This encodes CASSFSGEHQPQHF.

The rearrangement uses TRBV27 and TRBJ2-7; D might be TRBD1 (6 bases). The V gene's germline CDR1 is MNHEY and CDR2 SMNVEV (reference sequence). This CDR3 has 15 residues. V dropped 5 bases and J dropped 0 bases, with 14 bases sitting between them. In DNA form, the CDR3 reads TGTGCCAGCAGTATTTTACAGGGCCTCTCCTACGAGCAGTACTTC. Translation gives CASSILQGLSYEQYF.

This clonotype was observed a few times. The chain links TRBV19 to TRBJ1-5; no firm D call. CDR1 is LNHDA, CDR2 SQIVND, per germline (reference sequence). CDR3 length: 12 amino acids. The V and J ends lost 6 bases and 8 bases respectively, with 11 bases between them. CDR3 DNA: TGTGCCAGTAGGATTCAATCAGAGCCCCAGCATTTT. As protein: CASRIQSEPQHF.

This clonotype has at least ten counts. The chain combines TRBV4-3 with TRBJ2-3; the match to TRBD2 covers 10 bases. Germline assignment: CDR1 LGHNA and CDR2 YSLEER. This CDR3 has 16 residues. The ends lost 1 base at V and 4 bases at J; junction bases unmatched: 5. The CDR3 reads CASSQVPTSGADTQYF. The DNA for the CDR3 is TGCGCCAGCAGCCAAGTCCCTACTAGCGGGGCAGATACGCAGTATTTT.

Only a few counts were recorded for this clonotype. The chain has TRBV13 and TRBJ1-4, with D perhaps TRBD1 (6 bases). Trimming took off 0 bases at V and 8 bases at J, with 10 bases between the two ends. Germline V lookup: CDR1 PRHDT, CDR2 FYEKMQ (reference sequence). The CDR3 has 14 amino acids. CDR3 nucleotide sequence: TGTGCCAGCAGCTTAGGACTTAGGGGGGAAAAACTGTTTTTT. It specifies CASSLGLRGEKLFF.

The chain couples TRBV28 to TRBJ2-7, with D uncertain. Germline V gene data show CDR1 as MDHEN and CDR2 as SYDVKM. The germline V and J ends were trimmed by 3 bases and 3 bases, with 18 bases remaining between them. The CDR3 loop spans 16 amino acids. The CDR3 spells CASSFDTSGPSYEQYF. The CDR3 bases are TGTGCCAGCAGTTTTGATACTTCGGGTCCTAGCTACGAGCAGTACTTC.

The chain links TRBV7-9 to TRBJ2-3; the match to TRBD1 covers 7 bases. The CDR3 consists of 15 residues. The junction had 7 bases not matched to a gene; V was cut back by 5 bases and J by 2 bases. Germline V gives CDR1 SEHNR, CDR2 FQNEAQ (reference sequence). CDR3 in DNA: TGTGCCAGCAGCACCCGGGACAGTTACACAGATACGCAGTATTTT. It yields the protein CASSTRDSYTDTQYF.

This clonotype was detected a few times. This chain links TRBV27 with TRBJ2-3, with no clear D. Germline CDR1 reads MNHEY; CDR2 reads SMNVEV (reference sequence). Trimming took 2 bases from V and 7 from J, leaving 7 bases between them. CDR3 length: 12 residues. The CDR3 bases are TGTGCCAGCAGTTTACCATCATATACGCAGTATTTT. Encoded protein: CASSLPSYTQYF.

The chain uses TRBV4-1 and TRBJ2-2; D ambiguous. The germline CDR1 and CDR2 sequences are MGHRA and YSYEKL. The length of the CDR3 is 15 residues. The germline V and J ends were trimmed by 0 bases and 7 bases, with 12 bases remaining between them. The CDR3 here is CASSQDARGVGELFF. DNA of the CDR3: TGCGCCAGCAGCCAAGATGCCCGAGGTGTCGGGGAGCTGTTTTTT.

The chain carries TRBV7-9 and TRBJ2-4; TRBD1 agrees at 9 bases. This CDR3 is built from 16 residues. Germline CDR1 is SEHNR and CDR2 is FQNEAQ (reference sequence). V shed 5 bases, J shed 3 bases, and the junction held 8 bases outside the gene matches. CDR3 in amino acids: CASSPTGGIDKNIQYF. CDR3 nucleotide sequence: TGTGCCAGCAGCCCGACAGGGGGAATTGACAAAAACATTCAGTACTTC.

For this clonotype: A junction boundary mismatches the germline segment, possibly from a read error. V is TRBV7-7 and J is TRBJ2-5; D might be TRBD2 (6 bases). Germline values: CDR1 SSHAT, CDR2 FNYEAQ (reference sequence). This CDR3 is built from 14 residues. The CDR3 coding sequence is TGTGCTAGCAGCTTCTCGACTAGTCAAGAGACCCAGTACTTC. This encodes CASSFSTSQETQYF. The entire variable domain, with the rest obtained from reference TRBV7-7 and TRBJ2-5, is as follows: GAGVSQSPRYKVTKRGQDVTLRCDPISSHATLYWYQQALGQGPEFLTYFNYEAQPDKSGLPSDRFSAERPEGSISTLTIQRTEQRDSAMYRCASSFSTSQETQYFGPGTRLLVL.

This clonotype was observed a few times. V gene TRBV7-2 combines with J gene TRBJ1-4, with 9 bases fitting TRBD1. CDR3 length: 15 amino acids. Trimming cost V 4 bases and J 4 bases; bases outside gene matches: 4. The germline V gene encodes CDR1 SGHTA and CDR2 FQGNSA. The CDR3 sequence: CASSSGQGNNEKLFF. For the CDR3, the DNA is TGTGCCAGCAGCTCCGGACAGGGGAATAATGAAAAACTGTTTTTT.

This clonotype was seen only a few times. The gene calls are TRBV6-5 and TRBJ2-1; TRBD2 matches 13 bases. The V gene end was trimmed by 5 bases and the J gene end by 6 bases; junction bases not matched to a gene: 10. The CDR3 is 17 amino acids. CDR1 is MNHEY, CDR2 SVGAGI, per germline. The DNA of the CDR3 is TGTGCCAGCAGTCCGGGACTAGCGGGATCCTCCCTCAATGAGCAGTTCTTC. It specifies CASSPGLAGSSLNEQFF.

This chain uses TRBV7-6 with TRBJ2-5; 9 bases are shared with TRBD2. Unmatched junction bases numbered 8, after V lost 4 bases and J lost 5 bases. The CDR3 contains 15 residues. Germline loops: CDR1 SGHVS, CDR2 FNYEAQ. The DNA for the CDR3 is TGTGCCAGCAGCTCGTTAGCGGGGGAGGGGGAGACCCAGTACTTC. It encodes CASSSLAGEGETQYF.

The chain links TRBV7-9 to TRBJ2-3; 7 bases map to TRBD2. Germline CDR1 SEHNR, CDR2 FQNEAQ (reference sequence). The J segment lost 3 bases and the V segment lost 5 bases, leaving 5 bases of the junction unmatched. The CDR3 extends over 14 amino acids. CDR3 protein: CASSRGGPTDTQYF. The CDR3 region has the DNA TGTGCCAGCAGCCGGGGAGGGCCTACAGATACGCAGTATTTT.

The chain couples TRBV19 to TRBJ2-7; D possibly corresponds to TRBD1 (6 bases). Between the trimmed V and J ends, which lost 4 bases and 4 bases, there was a span of 11 bases. This CDR3 contains 13 residues. Looked up from germline, CDR1 is LNHDA and CDR2 is SQIVND (reference sequence). The CDR3 is CASSRRQVYEQYF. CDR3 bases: TGTGCCAGTAGTAGAAGACAGGTGTACGAGCAGTACTTC.

This clonotype was counted only a few times. The rearrangement links TRBV28 to TRBJ1-4; 8 bases map to TRBD1. Trimming cost V 4 bases and J 8 bases; bases outside gene matches: 9. Germline-derived CDR1 and CDR2 are MDHEN and SYDVKM. The CDR3 has 15 amino acids. CDR3 DNA: TGTGCCAGCAGTTCCCCCGGGACAGGTCGAGAAAAACTGTTTTTT. It yields the protein CASSSPGTGREKLFF.

The chain carries TRBV28 and TRBJ1-3; the D is unclear. Germline lookup yields CDR1 MDHEN and CDR2 SYDVKM. V lost 5 bases and J 0 bases, leaving 8 bases between the germline ends. This CDR3 contains 14 residues. The CDR3 sequence is CASSGASSGNTIYF. CDR3 in DNA: TGTGCCAGCAGTGGCGCATCCTCTGGAAACACCATATATTTT.

A word on this clonotype: This may stem from a read error, because a much larger clone lies one nucleotide away. This chain uses TRBV20-1 with TRBJ1-5; 7 bases align to TRBD1. The germline gives CDR1 DFQATT, CDR2 SNEGSKA (reference sequence). The CDR3 spans 14 residues. The CDR3 DNA sequence: TGCAGTGCAAATCGACAGGGTGTCAATCGGCCCCAGCATTTT. The encoded protein is CSANRQGVNRPQHF.

This clonotype showed up many times. This chain uses TRBV2 with TRBJ2-3, with D possibly matching TRBD2 (6 bases). The V gene lost 6 bases and the J gene lost 2 bases, with 9 bases spanning the gap. The CDR3 covers 13 residues. CDR1 is SNHLY and CDR2 is FYNNEI in the germline V gene. The DNA for the CDR3 is TGTGCCAGCAGGGGCGGGGCCACAGATACGCAGTATTTT. This translates into CASRGGATDTQYF. Based on the CDR3 plus reference TRBV2 and TRBJ2-3, the full variable domain is EPEVTQTPSHQVTQMGQEVILRCVPISNHLYFYWYRQILGQKVEFLVSFYNNEISEKSEIFDDQFSVERPDGSNFTLKIRSTKLEDSAMYFCASRGGATDTQYFGPGTRLTVL.

This clonotype was detected only a few times. The V call is TRBV4-3, the J call TRBJ2-1; D perhaps matches TRBD2 (6 bases). The CDR3 runs to 15 residues. The ends were cut back, 0 bases at V and 5 bases at J, with 11 bases in the middle. CDR1 and CDR2 from the germline V gene are LGHNA and YSLEER. CDR3 sequence reads: CASSQDGGTNNEQFF. In nucleotides, the CDR3 is TGCGCCAGCAGCCAAGACGGGGGTACAAACAATGAGCAGTTCTTC.

Comment on this clonotype: This may come from a read error, since a much larger clone is one base off. The CDR3, as DNA: TGTGCCAGCAGCAAGTTGACAGGAAAAGAGCCCCAGTACTTC. This translates into CASSKLTGKEPQYF. The V gene is TRBV7-6, the J gene TRBJ2-5; tentatively, D is TRBD1 (6 bases). Germline CDR1 is SGHVS and CDR2 is FNYEAQ. The CDR3 is 14 residues long.

The count of this clonotype is one. V is TRBV6-5 and J is TRBJ2-7; 10 bases align to TRBD2. Germline V gene sequence: CDR1 MNHEY, CDR2 SVGAGI. Losses at the gene ends were 7 bases for V and 2 bases for J; bases not matched to a gene: 8. The CDR3 has 15 amino acids. The CDR3 reads CASTDLAGAAYEQYF. The CDR3 bases are TGTGCCAGCACCGACCTAGCGGGAGCTGCCTACGAGCAGTACTTC.

This chain joins TRBV5-8 and TRBJ1-1; D might be TRBD1 (5 bases). The CDR3 consists of 16 residues. CDR1 is SGHTS and CDR2 is YDEGEE in the germline V gene. The ends were cut back, 0 bases at V and 3 bases at J, with 15 bases in the middle. For the CDR3, the DNA is TGTGCCAGCAGCTTGGTGGGGAGTGAGGGGTACACTGAAGCTTTCTTT. This translates into CASSLVGSEGYTEAFF.

V usage is TRBV20-1 and J usage is TRBJ2-5, with D possibly TRBD1 on 5 matching bases. Germline assignment: CDR1 DFQATT and CDR2 SNEGSKA (reference sequence). With 6 bases removed from V and 2 bases from J, the gap between germline ends came to 19 bases. This CDR3 contains 15 residues. As DNA, the CDR3 is TGCAGTGCCGACTCCCTGGCGCAGGGACAAGAGACCCAGTACTTC. It is translated as CSADSLAQGQETQYF.

In this sample, this clonotype turned up a few times. V usage is TRBV3-2 and J usage is TRBJ2-2; the listed D gene, TRBD2, was not tested against the DNA. TRBV3-2 is labeled a pseudogene. This CDR3 spans 16 amino acids. CDR3 nucleotide sequence: TGTGCCAGCAGCCAAGGCGTAGCGGGGAACACCGGGGAGCTGTTTTTT. Protein: CASSQGVAGNTGELFF.

The sample holds a few counts of this clonotype. J is TRBJ2-5 and V is TRBV7-3; 9 nucleotides match TRBD1. Germline CDR1 SGHTA, CDR2 FQGTGA. Germline trimming cut 1 base from V and 5 bases from J; bases unmatched to any gene: 8. The CDR3 extends over 16 amino acids. The CDR3, as DNA: TGTGCCAGCAGCTTAATGGGGACAGGGACTGGGGAGACCCAGTACTTC. It yields the protein CASSLMGTGTGETQYF. Combining the CDR3 with reference TRBV7-3 and TRBJ2-5 gives the whole variable domain GAGVSQTPSNKVTEKGKYVELRCDPISGHTALYWYRQSLGQGPEFLIYFQGTGAADDSGLPNDRFFAVRPEGSVSTLKIQRTERGDSAVYLCASSLMGTGTGETQYFGPGTRLLVL.